This T cell receptor beta chain was captured in a study of post-analysis software for immune sequencing data. Study overall: The cohort encompassed relapsing-remitting, secondary progressive and progressive-relapsing multiple sclerosis disease courses.

From germline, CDR1 is SGHRS and CDR2 YFSETQ. The CDR3 consists of 18 residues. V lost 1 base, J lost 1 base, and 9 bases stayed unmatched. Whole-study results and caveats: In multiple sclerosis, normalized Chao1 diversity was significantly below that of controls. Elevated frequency relative to controls characterized about 5 TRBV segments in patients, TRBV5-6, TRBV5-1 and TRBV20-1 among them. Strong co-clustering by F measure was seen for same-batch samples.

Notes on this clonotype: Its antigen is as yet unknown.

Unique-molecular-identifier-tagged TCR beta cDNA libraries were used. T cells numbering roughly 0.85 to 10 million gave rise to about 490,000 cDNA molecules. TCRdb re-called the PCR reads with MiXCR, one entry per CDR3 protein. This table has 550,000 to 700,000 distinct CDR3 sequences, 44% appearing once. The TCR sequence derives from a girl aged 5 to 17 with multiple sclerosis. The rearrangement uses TRBV5-1 and TRBJ2-1; TRBD2 matches at 9 bases. Input material: blood. The CDR3 sequence: CASSLPSGVLGSYNEQFF. CDR3 nucleotide sequence: TGCGCCAGCAGCTTGCCTAGCGGGGTTTTAGGATCCTACAATGAGCAGTTCTTC.